This record concerns one TCR beta chain sequence. Antigen specificity is unknown. This sample is part of a study of cytomegalovirus exposure and HLA in healthy donors. Clones were read by immunoSEQ multiplex PCR, and TCRdb kept only the in-frame ones, dropping some. The profile shows under 200,000 clones, approximately 89% of them singletons. Broader study findings: The study put some 160 TCR beta chains on its list as cytomegalovirus-associated.

Per the germline V gene, CDR1 is SGHRS and CDR2 is YFSETQ. CDR3 length: 17 residues. V was clipped by 4 bases and J by 1 base; unmatched bases: 10. The validation cohort, a group of 100 to 150 subjects, included the donors and was separate from the approximately 670-subject first cohort. The chain recombines TRBV5-1 with TRBJ1-5; 8 bases line up with TRBD1. The sample comprised PBMCs. This sequence was found in a man younger than 30 in good health and CMV-seropositive. CDR3 in DNA: TGCGCCAGCAGCAAGGAGCCGACAGGGGCCAGCAATCAGCCCCAGCATTTT. Translation: CASSKEPTGASNQPQHF.